This T cell receptor beta chain emerged from a study of blood T cell repertoires in COVID-19. How the authors handled the data: Amplified reference gene primers provided the basis for estimating nucleated cell counts. The protocol was immunoSEQ multiplex PCR, while the TCRdb copy is restricted to in-frame clones and leaves out a portion. V, J and clone size derive from that table, while D and trimming were established from the DNA sequence. The data show more than 200,000 clones, roughly four fifths seen once. Germline V gene sequence: CDR1 SGHDT, CDR2 YYEEEE. The trim removed 0 bases at V and 7 bases at J, leaving 10 bases unmatched. This CDR3 is built from 16 residues. Recruited during active infection, patients (from Seattle) were subsequently followed longitudinally.

Sample: peripheral blood. The rearrangement links TRBV5-6 to TRBJ1-2, with 9 bases lining up with TRBD1. The clonotype was recovered from a woman older than 75 with COVID-19, enrolled during active disease. The CDR3 sequence: CASSLAKGQGVSGYTF. CDR3 DNA sequence: TGTGCCAGCAGCTTGGCCAAGGGACAGGGAGTGAGTGGCTACACCTTC.